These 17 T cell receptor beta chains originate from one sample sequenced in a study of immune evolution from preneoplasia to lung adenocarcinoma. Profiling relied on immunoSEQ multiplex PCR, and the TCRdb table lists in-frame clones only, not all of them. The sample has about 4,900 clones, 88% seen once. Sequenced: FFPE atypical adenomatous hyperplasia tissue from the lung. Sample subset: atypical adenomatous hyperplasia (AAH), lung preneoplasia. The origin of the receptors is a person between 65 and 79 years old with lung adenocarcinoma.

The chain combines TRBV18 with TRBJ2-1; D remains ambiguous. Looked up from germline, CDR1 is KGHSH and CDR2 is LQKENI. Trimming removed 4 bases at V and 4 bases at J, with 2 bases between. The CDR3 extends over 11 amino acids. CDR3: CASSRYNEQFF. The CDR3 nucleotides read TGTGCCAGCTCACGATACAATGAGCAGTTCTTC.

The DNA of the CDR3 is TGCGCCAGCAGTTTGGGCGGGGGGGCTTATGAGCAGTTCTTC. The encoded protein is CASSLGGGAYEQFF. The rearrangement joins TRBV10-2 to TRBJ2-1; 9 positions agree with TRBD2. Per the germline V gene, CDR1 is WSHSY and CDR2 is SAAADI. CDR3 length: 14 amino acids. V was clipped by 5 bases and J by 8 bases; unmatched bases: 7.

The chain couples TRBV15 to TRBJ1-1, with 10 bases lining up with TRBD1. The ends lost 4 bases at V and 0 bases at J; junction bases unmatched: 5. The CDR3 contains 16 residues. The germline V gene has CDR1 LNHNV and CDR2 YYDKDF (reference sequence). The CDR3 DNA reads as TGTGCCACCAGCAAGGGACAGGGGCTCATGAACACTGAAGCTTTCTTT. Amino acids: CATSKGQGLMNTEAFF.

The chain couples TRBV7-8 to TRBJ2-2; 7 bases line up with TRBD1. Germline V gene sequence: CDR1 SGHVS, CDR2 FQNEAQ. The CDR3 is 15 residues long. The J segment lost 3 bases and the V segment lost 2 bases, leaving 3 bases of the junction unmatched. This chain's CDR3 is CASSLMGQHTGELFF. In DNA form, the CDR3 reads TGTGCCAGCAGCTTAATGGGACAGCACACCGGGGAGCTGTTTTTT.

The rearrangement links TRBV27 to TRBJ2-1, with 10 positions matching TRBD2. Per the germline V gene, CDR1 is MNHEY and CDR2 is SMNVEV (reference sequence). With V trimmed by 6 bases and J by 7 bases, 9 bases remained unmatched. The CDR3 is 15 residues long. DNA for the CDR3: TGTGCCAGCAGCCCCAGACTAGCGGGTGGGAATGAGCAGTTCTTC. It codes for CASSPRLAGGNEQFF.

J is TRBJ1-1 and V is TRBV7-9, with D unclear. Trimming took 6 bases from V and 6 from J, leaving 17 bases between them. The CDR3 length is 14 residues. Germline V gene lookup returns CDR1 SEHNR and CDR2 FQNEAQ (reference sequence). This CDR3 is CASRAGVNSAEAFF. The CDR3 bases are TGTGCCAGCAGAGCGGGAGTAAATTCAGCTGAAGCTTTCTTT.

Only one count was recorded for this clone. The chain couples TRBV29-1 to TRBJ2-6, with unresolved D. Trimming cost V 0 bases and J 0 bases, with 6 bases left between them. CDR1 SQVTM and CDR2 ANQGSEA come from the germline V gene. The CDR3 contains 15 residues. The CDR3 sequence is CSVEDRNSGANVLTF. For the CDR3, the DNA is TGCAGCGTTGAAGATAGAAACTCTGGGGCCAACGTCCTGACTTTC.

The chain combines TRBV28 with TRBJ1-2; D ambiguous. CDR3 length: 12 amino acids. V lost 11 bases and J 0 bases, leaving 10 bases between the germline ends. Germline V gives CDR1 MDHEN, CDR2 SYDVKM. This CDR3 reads CALYGANYGYTF. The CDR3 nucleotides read TGTGCCCTCTACGGGGCTAACTATGGCTACACCTTC.

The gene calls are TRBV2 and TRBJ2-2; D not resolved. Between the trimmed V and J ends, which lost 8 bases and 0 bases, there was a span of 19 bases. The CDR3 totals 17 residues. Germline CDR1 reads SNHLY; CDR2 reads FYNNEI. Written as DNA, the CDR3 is TGTGCCAGCTCAACCCGCCCCCGCGGACCGAACACCGGGGAGCTGTTTTTT. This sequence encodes CASSTRPRGPNTGELFF.

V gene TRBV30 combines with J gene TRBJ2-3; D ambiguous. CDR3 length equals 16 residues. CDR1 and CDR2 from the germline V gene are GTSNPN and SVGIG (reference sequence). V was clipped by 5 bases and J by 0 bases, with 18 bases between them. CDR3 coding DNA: TGTGCCTGGGGACGGCGGCGCTCCCTTAGCACAGATACGCAGTATTTT. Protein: CAWGRRRSLSTDTQYF.

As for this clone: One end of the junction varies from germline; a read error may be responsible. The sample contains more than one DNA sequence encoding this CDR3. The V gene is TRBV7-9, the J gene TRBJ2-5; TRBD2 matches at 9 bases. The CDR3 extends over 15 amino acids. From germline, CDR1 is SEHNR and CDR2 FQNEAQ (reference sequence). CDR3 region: CASSLVAGDQETQYF. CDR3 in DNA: TGTGCCAGCAGCTTAGTAGCGGGGGACCAAGAGACTCAGTACTTC.

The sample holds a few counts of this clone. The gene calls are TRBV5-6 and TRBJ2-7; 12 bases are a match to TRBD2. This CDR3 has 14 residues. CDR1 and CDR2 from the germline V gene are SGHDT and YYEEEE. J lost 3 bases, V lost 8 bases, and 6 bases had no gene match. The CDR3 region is CASEGLAGIYEQYF. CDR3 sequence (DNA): TGTGCCAGTGAGGGACTAGCGGGCATCTACGAGCAGTACTTC.

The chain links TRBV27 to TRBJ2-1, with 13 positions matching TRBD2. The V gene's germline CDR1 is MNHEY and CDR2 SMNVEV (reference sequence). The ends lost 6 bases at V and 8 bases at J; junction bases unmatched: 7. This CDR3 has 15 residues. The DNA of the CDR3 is TGTGCCAGCAGACTGGGACTAGCGGGATGGGATGAGCAGTTCTTC. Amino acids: CASRLGLAGWDEQFF.

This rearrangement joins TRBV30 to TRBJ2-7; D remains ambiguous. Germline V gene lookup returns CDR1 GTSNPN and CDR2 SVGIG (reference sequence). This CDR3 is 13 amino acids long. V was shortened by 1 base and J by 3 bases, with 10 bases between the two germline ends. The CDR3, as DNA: TGTGCCTGGAGTGGCGCCACCAACTACGAGCAGTACTTC. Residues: CAWSGATNYEQYF.

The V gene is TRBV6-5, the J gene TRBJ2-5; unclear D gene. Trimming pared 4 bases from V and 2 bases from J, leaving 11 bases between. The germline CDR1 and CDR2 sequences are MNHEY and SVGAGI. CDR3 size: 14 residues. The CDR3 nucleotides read TGTGCCAGCAGTTTCAATCCGGATCAAGAGACCCAGTACTTC. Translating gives CASSFNPDQETQYF.

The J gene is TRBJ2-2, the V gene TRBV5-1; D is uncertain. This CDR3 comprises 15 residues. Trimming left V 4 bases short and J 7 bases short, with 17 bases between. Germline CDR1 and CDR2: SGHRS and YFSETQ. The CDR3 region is CASSSNVQVSGELFF. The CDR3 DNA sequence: TGCGCCAGCAGCAGTAACGTTCAAGTCAGCGGGGAGCTGTTTTTT.

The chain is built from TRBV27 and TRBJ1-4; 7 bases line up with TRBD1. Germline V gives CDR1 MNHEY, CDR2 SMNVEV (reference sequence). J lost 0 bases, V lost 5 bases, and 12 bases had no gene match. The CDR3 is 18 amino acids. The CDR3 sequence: CASSPSRDRYATNEKLFF. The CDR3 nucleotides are TGTGCCAGCAGTCCAAGCCGGGACAGATATGCAACTAATGAAAAACTGTTTTTT.